The entry below gives a single TCR beta chain sequence along with its context. Its antigen remains unknown. Germline-derived CDR1 and CDR2 are MGHDK and SYGVNS. CDR3 length: 16 amino acids. V lost 2 bases and J 7 bases, leaving 17 bases between the germline ends. The data belong to a study of cytomegalovirus exposure and HLA in healthy donors. Study-wide results and caveats: The authors later found HLA-associated TCR beta chains more clonally expanded than equally common others.

Both 60 Vbeta primers and 13 Jbeta primers went into the PCR. In the original analysis: An analysis that came later counted 73 million or so unique TCR beta chains, approximately 12 million shared. Clones were sequenced by immunoSEQ multiplex PCR, and TCRdb holds only the in-frame ones, with some missing. That table gives V, J and clone size, and the DNA gave D and trimming. In the table there are around 210,000 clones, 70% to 90% of which are singletons. The sequencing input was PBMCs. This TCR was recovered from a girl aged 2 to 10 in good health and CMV-seronegative. The rearrangement uses TRBV25-1 and TRBJ2-2, with D perhaps matching TRBD2 (5 bases). CDR3: CASSELASSRGGELFF. CDR3 sequence (DNA): TGTGCCAGCAGTGAACTGGCCTCTTCCCGGGGCGGGGAGCTGTTTTTT. Complete variable domain (other parts from reference TRBV25-1 and TRBJ2-2): EADIYQTPRYLVIGTGKKITLECSQTMGHDKMYWYQQDPGMELHLIHYSYGVNSTEKGDLSSESTVSRIRTEHFPLTLESARPSHTSQYLCASSELASSRGGELFFGEGSRLTVL.